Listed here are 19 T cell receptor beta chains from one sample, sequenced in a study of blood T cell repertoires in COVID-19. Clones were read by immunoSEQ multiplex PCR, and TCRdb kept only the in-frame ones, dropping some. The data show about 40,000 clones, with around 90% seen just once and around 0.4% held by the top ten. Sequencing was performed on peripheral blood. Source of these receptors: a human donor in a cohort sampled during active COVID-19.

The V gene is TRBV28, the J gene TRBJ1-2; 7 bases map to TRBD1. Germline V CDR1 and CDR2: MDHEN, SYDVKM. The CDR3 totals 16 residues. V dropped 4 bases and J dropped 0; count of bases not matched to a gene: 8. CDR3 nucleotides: TGTGCCAGCAGTTCGACAGGGCCCGCTACTAACTATGGCTACACCTTC. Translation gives CASSSTGPATNYGYTF.

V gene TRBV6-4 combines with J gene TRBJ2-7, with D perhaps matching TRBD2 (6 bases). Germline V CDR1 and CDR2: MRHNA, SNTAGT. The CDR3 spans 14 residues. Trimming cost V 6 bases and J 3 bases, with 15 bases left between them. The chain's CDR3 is CASSPPGLNYEQYF. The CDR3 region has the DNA TGTGCCAGCAGCCCTCCGGGACTGAACTACGAGCAGTACTTC.

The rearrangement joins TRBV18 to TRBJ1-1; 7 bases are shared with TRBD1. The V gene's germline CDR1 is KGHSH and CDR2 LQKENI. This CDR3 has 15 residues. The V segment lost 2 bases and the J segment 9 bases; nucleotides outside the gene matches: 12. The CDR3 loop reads CASSPGQGDWGKAFF. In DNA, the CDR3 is TGTGCCAGCTCACCAGGGCAGGGGGACTGGGGGAAAGCTTTCTTT.

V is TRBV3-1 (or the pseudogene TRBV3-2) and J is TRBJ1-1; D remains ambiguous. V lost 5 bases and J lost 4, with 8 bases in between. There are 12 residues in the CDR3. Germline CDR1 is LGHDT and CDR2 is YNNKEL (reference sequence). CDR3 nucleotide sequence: TGTGCCAGCAGCTACTTACCCACTGAAGCTTTCTTT. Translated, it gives CASSYLPTEAFF.

The CDR3: CASSESGGTGNQPQHF. The CDR3 coding sequence is TGCGCCAGCAGTGAGTCGGGGGGGACGGGCAATCAGCCCCAGCATTTT. The genes are TRBV10-2 and TRBJ1-5, with D possibly matching TRBD1 (5 bases). The V and J ends lost 0 bases and 2 bases respectively, with 11 bases between them. CDR3 size: 16 residues. Germline V gene lookup returns CDR1 WSHSY and CDR2 SAAADI.

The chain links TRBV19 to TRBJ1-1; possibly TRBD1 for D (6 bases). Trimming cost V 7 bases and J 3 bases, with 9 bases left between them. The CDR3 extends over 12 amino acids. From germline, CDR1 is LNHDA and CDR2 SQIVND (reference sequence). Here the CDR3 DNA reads TGTGCCAGTACCAACAGGGACACTGAAGCTTTCTTT. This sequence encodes CASTNRDTEAFF.

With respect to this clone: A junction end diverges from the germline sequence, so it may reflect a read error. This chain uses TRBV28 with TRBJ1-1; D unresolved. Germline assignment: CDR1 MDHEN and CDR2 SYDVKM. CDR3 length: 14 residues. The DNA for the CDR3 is TGTGCCAGCAGTTTATTTGGACTGAACCCTGAAGCTTTCTTT. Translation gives CASSLFGLNPEAFF.

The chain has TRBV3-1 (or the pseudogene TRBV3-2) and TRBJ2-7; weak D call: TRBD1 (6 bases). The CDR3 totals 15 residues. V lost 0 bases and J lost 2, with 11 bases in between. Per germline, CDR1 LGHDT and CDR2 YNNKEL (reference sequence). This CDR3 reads CASSQESGTPYEQYF. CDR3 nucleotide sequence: TGTGCCAGCAGCCAAGAATCCGGGACACCCTACGAGCAGTACTTC.

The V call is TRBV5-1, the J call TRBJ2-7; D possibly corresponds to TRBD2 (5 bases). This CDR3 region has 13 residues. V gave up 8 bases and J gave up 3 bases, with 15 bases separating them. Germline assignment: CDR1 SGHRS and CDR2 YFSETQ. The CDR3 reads CASYGETDYEQYF. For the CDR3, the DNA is TGCGCCAGTTATGGGGAGACTGACTACGAGCAGTACTTC.

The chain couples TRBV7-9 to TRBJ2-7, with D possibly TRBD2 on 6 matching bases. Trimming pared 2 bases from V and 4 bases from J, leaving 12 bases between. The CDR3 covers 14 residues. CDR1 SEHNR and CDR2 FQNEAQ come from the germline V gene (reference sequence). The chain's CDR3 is CASSLYGEEYEQYF. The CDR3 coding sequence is TGTGCCAGCAGCTTATATGGGGAGGAGTACGAGCAGTACTTC.

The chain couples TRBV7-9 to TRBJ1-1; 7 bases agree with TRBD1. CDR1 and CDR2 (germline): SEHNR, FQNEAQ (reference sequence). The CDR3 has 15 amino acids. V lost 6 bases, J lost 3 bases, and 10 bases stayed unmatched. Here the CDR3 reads CASRRDRVRDTEAFF. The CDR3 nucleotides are TGTGCCAGCAGGAGAGACAGGGTAAGGGACACTGAAGCTTTCTTT.

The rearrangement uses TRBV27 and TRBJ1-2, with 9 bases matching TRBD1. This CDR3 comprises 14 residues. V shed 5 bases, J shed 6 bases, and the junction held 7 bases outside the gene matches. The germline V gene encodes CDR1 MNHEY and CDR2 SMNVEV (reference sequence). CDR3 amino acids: CASSPGTGYNGYTF. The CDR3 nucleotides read TGTGCCAGCAGTCCTGGGACAGGGTATAATGGCTACACCTTC.

DNA for the CDR3: TGTGCCAGTAGTGTGGGGGACAGGGGTTTCCACGAGCAGTACTTC. As protein: CASSVGDRGFHEQYF. The chain uses TRBV19 and TRBJ2-7; 10 bases fit TRBD1. Germline lookup yields CDR1 LNHDA and CDR2 SQIVND (reference sequence). CDR3 length: 15 amino acids. V lost 5 bases, J lost 5 bases, and 9 bases stayed unmatched.

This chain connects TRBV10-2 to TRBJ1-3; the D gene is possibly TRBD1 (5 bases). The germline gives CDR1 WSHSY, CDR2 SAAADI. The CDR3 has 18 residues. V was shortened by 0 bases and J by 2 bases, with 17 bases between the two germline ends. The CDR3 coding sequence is TGCGCCAGCAGTGAGTCGGGGGGGAGCGCTGTGACTGGAAACACCATATATTTT. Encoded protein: CASSESGGSAVTGNTIYF.

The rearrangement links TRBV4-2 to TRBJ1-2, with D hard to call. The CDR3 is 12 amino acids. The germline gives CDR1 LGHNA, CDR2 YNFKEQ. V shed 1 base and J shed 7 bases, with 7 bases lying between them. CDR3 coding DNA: TGTGCCAGCAGCCAAGGTCGTCGTGGCTACACCTTC. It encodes CASSQGRRGYTF.

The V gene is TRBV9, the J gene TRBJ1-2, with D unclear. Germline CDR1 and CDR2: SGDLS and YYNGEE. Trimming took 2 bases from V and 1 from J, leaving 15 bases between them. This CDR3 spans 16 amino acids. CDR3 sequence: CASSVTAGRLNYGYTF. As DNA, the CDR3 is TGTGCCAGCAGCGTCACGGCGGGTCGGCTTAACTATGGCTACACCTTC. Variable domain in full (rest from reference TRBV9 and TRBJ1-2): DSGVTQTPKHLITATGQRVTLRCSPRSGDLSVYWYQQSLDQGLQFLIQYYNGEERAKGNILERFSAQQFPDLHSELNLSSLELGDSALYFCASSVTAGRLNYGYTFGSGTRLTVV.

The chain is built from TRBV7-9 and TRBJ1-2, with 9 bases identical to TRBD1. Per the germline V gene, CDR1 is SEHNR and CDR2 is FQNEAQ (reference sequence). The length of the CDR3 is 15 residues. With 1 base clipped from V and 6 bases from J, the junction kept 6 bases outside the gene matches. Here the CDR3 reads CASSLDSRDRDGYTF. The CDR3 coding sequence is TGTGCCAGCAGCTTAGACAGCCGGGACAGGGATGGCTACACCTTC.

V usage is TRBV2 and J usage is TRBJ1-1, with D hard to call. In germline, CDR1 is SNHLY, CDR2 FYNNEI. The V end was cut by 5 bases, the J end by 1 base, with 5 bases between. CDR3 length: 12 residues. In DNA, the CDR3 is TGTGCCAGCAGTTTACAGAACACTGAAGCTTTCTTT. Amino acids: CASSLQNTEAFF.

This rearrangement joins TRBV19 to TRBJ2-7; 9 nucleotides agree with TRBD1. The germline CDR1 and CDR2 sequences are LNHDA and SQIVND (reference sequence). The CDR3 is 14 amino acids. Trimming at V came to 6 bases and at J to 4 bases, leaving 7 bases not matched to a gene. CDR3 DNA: TGTGCCAGTAGCCAAACAGGGGGCGCGTACGAGCAGTACTTC. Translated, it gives CASSQTGGAYEQYF.